This T cell receptor beta chain was documented in a study of T-cell memory formation after mild COVID-19. Across the study: Clusters of TCRs were largely donor specific.

TCRdb reprocessed the 5' RACE reads with MiXCR, giving one entry per CDR3 protein. Among about 350,000 distinct CDR3 sequences listed, roughly an eighth were seen once. This clonotype came up many times. This CDR3 region has 14 residues. Trimming removed 2 bases from V and 4 bases from J, with 11 bases in between. Germline loops: CDR1 SGHAT, CDR2 FQNNGV. Source material: PBMCs or a T cell subset sorted from them (not recorded which). The origin of this receptor is a man between 18 and 35 years old who had mild COVID-19 (a few samples of this study predate the infection). Cell type and time point are not known. This rearrangement joins TRBV11-2 to TRBJ2-5; D remains ambiguous. The CDR3 region is CASSLISTLETQYF. CDR3 DNA sequence: TGTGCCAGCAGCTTAATCTCGACACTAGAGACCCAGTACTTC.